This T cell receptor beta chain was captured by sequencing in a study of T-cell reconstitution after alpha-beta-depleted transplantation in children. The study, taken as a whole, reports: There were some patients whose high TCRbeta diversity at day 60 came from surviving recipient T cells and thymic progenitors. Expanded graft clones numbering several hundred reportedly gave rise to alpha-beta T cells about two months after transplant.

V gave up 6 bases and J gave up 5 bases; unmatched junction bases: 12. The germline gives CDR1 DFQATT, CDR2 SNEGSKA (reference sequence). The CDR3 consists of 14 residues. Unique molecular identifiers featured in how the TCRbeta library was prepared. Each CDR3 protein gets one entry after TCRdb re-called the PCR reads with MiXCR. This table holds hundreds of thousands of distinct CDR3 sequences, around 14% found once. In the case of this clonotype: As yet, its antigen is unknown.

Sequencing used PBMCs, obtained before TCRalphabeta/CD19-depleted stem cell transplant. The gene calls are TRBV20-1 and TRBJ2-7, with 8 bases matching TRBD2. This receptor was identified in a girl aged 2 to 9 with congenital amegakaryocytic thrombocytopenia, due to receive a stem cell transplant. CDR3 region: CSAVSGKDFDEQYF. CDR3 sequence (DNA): TGCAGTGCCGTTAGCGGGAAGGATTTCGACGAGCAGTACTTC.